This T cell receptor beta chain stems from a study of cytomegalovirus exposure and HLA in healthy donors. Primers: 60 Vbeta forward and 13 Jbeta reverse. TCRdb's table, derived via immunoSEQ multiplex PCR, lists solely in-frame clones and lacks some. The table has roughly 150,000 clones, around four fifths seen once; the top ten hold over 1.1%. Regarding donors, all were healthy bone marrow donors. To note about this clone: What it recognizes is unknown.

Study observations and caveats: An ancestry cluster, one associated with Asian ancestry, reportedly showed fewer N-insertions than the approximately 670-donor mean in a later analysis. Most CMV-associated TCR beta chains appeared HLA-restricted in a later analysis.

The sequence derives from a male donor in good health and CMV-seronegative. Specimen: PBMCs.

CDR3: CASASGPLGSNQPQHF. The CDR3, as DNA: TGTGCTAGTGCGTCAGGCCCCTTGGGTAGCAATCAGCCCCAGCATTTT. The chain combines TRBV12-5 with TRBJ1-5; D ambiguous. V was clipped by 7 bases and J by 0 bases, with 16 bases between them. In germline, CDR1 is LGHNT, CDR2 FRNRAP. The CDR3 loop spans 16 amino acids.